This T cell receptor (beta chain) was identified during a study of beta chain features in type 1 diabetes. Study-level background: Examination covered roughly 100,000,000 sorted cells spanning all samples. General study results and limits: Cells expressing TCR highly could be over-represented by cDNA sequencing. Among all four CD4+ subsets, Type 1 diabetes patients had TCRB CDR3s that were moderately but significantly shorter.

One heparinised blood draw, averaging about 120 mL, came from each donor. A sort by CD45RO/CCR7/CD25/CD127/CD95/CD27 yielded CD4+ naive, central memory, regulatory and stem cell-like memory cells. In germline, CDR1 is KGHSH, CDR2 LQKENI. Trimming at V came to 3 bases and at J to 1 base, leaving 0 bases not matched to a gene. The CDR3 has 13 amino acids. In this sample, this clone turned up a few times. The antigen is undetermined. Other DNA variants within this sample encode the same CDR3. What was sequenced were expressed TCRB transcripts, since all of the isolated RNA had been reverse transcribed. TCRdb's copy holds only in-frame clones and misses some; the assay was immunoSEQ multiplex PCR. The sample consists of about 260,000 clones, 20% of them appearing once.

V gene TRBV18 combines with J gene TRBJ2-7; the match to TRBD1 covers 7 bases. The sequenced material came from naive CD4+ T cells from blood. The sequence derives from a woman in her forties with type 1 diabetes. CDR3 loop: CASSPGQSYEQYF. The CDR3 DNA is TGTGCCAGCTCACCGGGACAGTCCTACGAGCAGTACTTC.